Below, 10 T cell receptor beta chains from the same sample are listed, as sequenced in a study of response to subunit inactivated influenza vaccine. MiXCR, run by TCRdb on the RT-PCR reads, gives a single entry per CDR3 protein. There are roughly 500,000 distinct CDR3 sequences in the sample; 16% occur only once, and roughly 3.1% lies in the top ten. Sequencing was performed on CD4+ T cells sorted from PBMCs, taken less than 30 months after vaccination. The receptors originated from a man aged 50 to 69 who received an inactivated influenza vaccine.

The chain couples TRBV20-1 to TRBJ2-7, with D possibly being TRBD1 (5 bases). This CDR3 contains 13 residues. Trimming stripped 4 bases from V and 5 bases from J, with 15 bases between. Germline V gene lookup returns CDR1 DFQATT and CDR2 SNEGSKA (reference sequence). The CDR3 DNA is TGCAGTGCTAAAGGATATAAGGGGCACGAGCAGTACTTC. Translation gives CSAKGYKGHEQYF.

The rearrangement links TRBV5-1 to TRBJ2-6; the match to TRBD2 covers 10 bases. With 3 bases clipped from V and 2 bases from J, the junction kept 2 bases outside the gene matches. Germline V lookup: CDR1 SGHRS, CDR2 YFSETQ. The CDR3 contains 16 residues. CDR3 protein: CASSWGTSAGANVLTF. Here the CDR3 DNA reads TGCGCCAGCAGCTGGGGGACTAGCGCTGGGGCCAACGTCCTGACTTTC.

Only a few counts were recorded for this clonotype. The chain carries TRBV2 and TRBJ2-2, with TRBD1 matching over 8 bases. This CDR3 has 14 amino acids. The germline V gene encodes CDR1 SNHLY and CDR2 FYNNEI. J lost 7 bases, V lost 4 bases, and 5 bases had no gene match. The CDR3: CASSVTGGYGELFF. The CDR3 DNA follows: TGTGCCAGCAGTGTCACAGGGGGATACGGGGAGCTGTTTTTT.

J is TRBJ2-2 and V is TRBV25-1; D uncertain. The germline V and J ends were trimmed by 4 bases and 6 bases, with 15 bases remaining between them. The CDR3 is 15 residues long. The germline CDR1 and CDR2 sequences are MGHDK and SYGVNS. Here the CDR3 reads CASSANMEWPGELFF. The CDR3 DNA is TGTGCCAGCAGTGCGAATATGGAATGGCCCGGGGAGCTGTTTTTT.

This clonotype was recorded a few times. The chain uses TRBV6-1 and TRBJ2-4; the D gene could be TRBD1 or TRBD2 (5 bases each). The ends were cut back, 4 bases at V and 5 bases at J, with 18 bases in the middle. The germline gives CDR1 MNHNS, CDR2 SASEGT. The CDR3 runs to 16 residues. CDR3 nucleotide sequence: TGTGCCAGCAGTGTCTCCGGGACGAAGACGGAAAACATTCAGTACTTC. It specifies CASSVSGTKTENIQYF.

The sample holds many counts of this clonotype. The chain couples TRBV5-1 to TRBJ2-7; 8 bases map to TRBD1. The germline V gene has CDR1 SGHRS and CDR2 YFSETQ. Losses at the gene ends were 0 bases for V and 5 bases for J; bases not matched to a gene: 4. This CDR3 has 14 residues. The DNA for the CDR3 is TGCGCCAGCAGCTTGGCTGGGACAGGAAACGAGCAGTACTTC. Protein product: CASSLAGTGNEQYF. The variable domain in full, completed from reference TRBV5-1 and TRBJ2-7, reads KAGVTQTPRYLIKTRGQQVTLSCSPISGHRSVSWYQQTPGQGLQFLFEYFSETQRNKGNFPGRFSGRQFSNSRSEMNVSTLELGDSALYLCASSLAGTGNEQYFGPGTRLTVT.

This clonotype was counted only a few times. As DNA, the CDR3 is TGTGCCAGCAGATCTGGCGGGGCAGATACGCAGTATTTT. Protein sequence: CASRSGGADTQYF. The chain links TRBV6-2 or TRBV6-3 to TRBJ2-3, with D possibly being TRBD2 (6 bases). V lost 6 bases and J lost 4, with 11 bases in between. The germline V gene encodes CDR1 MNHEY and CDR2 SVGEGT. This CDR3 is 13 amino acids long.

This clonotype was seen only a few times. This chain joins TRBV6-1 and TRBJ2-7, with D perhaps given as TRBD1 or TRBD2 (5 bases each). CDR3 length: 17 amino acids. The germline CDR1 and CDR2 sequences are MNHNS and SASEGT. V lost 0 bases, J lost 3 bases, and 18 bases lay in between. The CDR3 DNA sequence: TGTGCCAGCAGTGAAGCGCTTCGCAGGGACGTAAACTACGAGCAGTACTTC. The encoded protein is CASSEALRRDVNYEQYF.

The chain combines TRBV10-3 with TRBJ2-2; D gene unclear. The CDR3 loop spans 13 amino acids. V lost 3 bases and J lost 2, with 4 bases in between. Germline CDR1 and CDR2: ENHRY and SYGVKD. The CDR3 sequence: CAISDRNTGELFF. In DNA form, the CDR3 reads TGTGCCATCAGTGACAGAAACACCGGGGAGCTGTTTTTT.

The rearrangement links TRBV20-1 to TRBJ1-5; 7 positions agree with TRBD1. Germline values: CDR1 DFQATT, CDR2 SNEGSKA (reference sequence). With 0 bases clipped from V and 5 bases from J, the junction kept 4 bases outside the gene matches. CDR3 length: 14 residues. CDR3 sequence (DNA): TGCAGTGCTAGAGAGGCAGGGGGGTATCAGCCCCAGCATTTT. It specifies CSAREAGGYQPQHF.